This TCR beta chain came from a study of Tregs in tolerant kidney transplant recipients. Broader study findings: This study did not directly address biological reproducibility. The small number of patients limits these findings pending further validation. Activated donor B cell expansion appeared to reveal the most relevant donor-specific TCRbeta repertoire. Donor-specific Treg expansion exceeded global Treg expansion in tolerant patients, suggesting antigen drive.

CFSE-labeled recipient PBMCs were cultured roughly 6 days with irradiated graft donor PBMCs, then FACS-sorted. Comment on this clone: No antigen is known for it.

The table came from immunoSEQ multiplex PCR; TCRdb's copy has only in-frame clones and leaves some out. Among some 15,000 clones listed, 53% were seen once. The CDR3 length is 16 residues. Germline V gene sequence: CDR1 SGHRS, CDR2 YFSETQ. V lost 4 bases and J lost 4; bases outside the gene matches: 9. The sequenced sample was CD4+ T cells from blood cultured with allogeneic cells, obtained before the transplant. The V call is TRBV5-1, the J call TRBJ2-2; 8 bases map to TRBD1. This TCR was recovered from a human patient who received a combined kidney and bone marrow transplant. CDR3 in amino acids: CASSPRTGSVTGELFF. The CDR3 coding sequence is TGCGCCAGCAGCCCAAGGACAGGGTCAGTCACCGGGGAGCTGTTTTTT.